Given below is one TCR beta chain in context. J lost 8 bases, V lost 0 bases, and 6 bases had no gene match. Looked up from germline, CDR1 is LGHDT and CDR2 is YNNKEL (reference sequence). This CDR3 spans 15 amino acids. Original handling: For nucleated cells, counts were estimated from reference gene primer amplification. Here immunoSEQ multiplex PCR was the method, and the copy in TCRdb shows in-frame clones only, minus some. That table gives V, J and clone size, and the DNA gave D and trimming. The table lists some 230,000 clones, roughly 83% of them singletons, with around 6.8% in the top ten. The data originate from a study of blood T cell repertoires in COVID-19. Study-level information: Some COVID-19 samples were acute and others convalescent; all came from the United States, Italy and Spain. T cells, B-cell-depleted T cells, or PBMCs supplied cDNA or gDNA.

The material sequenced was peripheral blood. This receptor was obtained from a woman between 45 and 60 years old with acute or convalescent COVID-19. The chain has TRBV3-1 (or the pseudogene TRBV3-2) and TRBJ2-1; TRBD1 matches 8 bases. The CDR3 loop reads CASSQDHRGFDEQFF. As DNA, the CDR3 is TGTGCCAGCAGCCAAGATCACAGGGGGTTCGATGAGCAGTTCTTC.